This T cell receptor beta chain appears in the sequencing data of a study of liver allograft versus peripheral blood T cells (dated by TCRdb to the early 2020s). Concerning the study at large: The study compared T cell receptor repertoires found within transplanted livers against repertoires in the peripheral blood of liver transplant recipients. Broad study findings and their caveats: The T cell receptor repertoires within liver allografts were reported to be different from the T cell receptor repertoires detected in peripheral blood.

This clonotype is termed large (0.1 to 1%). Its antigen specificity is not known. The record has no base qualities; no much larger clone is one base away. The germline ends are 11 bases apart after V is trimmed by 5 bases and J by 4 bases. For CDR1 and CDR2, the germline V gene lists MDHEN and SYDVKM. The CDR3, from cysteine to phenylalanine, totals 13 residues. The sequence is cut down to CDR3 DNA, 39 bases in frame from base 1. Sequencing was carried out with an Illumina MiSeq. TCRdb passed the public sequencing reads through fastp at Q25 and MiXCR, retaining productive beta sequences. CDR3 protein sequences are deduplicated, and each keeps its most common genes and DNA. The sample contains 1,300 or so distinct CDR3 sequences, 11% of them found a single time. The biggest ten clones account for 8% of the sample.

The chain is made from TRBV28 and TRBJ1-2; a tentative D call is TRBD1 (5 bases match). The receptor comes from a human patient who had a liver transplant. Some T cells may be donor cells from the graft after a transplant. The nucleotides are TGTGCCAGCAGTCCTACAGGTCCCTATGGCTACACCTTC. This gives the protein CASSPTGPYGYTF.